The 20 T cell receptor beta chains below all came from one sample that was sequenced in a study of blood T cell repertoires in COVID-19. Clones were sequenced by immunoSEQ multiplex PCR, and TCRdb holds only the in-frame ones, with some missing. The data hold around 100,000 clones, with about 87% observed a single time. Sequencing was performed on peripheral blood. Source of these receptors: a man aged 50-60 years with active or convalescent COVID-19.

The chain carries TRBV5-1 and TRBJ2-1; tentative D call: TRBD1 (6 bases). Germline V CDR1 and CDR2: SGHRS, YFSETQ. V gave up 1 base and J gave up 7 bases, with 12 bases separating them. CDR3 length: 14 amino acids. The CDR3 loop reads CASSLWQGTNEQFF. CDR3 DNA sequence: TGCGCCAGCAGCTTGTGGCAGGGGACAAATGAGCAGTTCTTC.

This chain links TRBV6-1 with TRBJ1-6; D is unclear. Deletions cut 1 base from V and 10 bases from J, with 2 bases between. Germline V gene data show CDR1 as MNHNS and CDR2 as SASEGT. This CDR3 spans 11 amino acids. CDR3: CASSEVSPLHF. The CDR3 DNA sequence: TGTGCCAGCAGTGAAGTATCACCCCTCCACTTT.

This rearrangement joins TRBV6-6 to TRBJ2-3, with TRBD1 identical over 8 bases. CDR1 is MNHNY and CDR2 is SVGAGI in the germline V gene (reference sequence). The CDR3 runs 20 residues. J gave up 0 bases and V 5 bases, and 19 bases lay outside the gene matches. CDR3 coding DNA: TGTGCCAGCAGTCCTACGGTCCGGGACAGGTTAGCGTGGAGCACAGATACGCAGTATTTT. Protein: CASSPTVRDRLAWSTDTQYF.

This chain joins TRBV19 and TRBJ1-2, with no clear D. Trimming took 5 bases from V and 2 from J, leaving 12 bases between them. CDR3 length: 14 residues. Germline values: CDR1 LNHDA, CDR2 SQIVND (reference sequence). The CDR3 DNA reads TGTGCCAGTAGTCCGCTCGACTGGAACTATGGCTACACCTTC. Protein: CASSPLDWNYGYTF.

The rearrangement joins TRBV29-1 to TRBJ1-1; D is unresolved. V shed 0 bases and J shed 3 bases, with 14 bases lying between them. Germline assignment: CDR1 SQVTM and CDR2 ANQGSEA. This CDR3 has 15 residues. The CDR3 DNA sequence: TGCAGCGTTGAAGATTCGTGGGTAGAGGACACTGAAGCTTTCTTT. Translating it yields CSVEDSWVEDTEAFF.

CDR3: CAMRQVSYEQYV. The DNA for the CDR3 is TGTGCCATGCGACAGGTCTCCTACGAGCAGTACGTC. V is TRBV10-3 and J is TRBJ2-7; a possible D gene is TRBD1 (6 bases). The CDR3 length is 12 residues. Germline loops: CDR1 ENHRY, CDR2 SYGVKD. The germline V and J ends were trimmed by 9 bases and 0 bases, with 9 bases remaining between them.

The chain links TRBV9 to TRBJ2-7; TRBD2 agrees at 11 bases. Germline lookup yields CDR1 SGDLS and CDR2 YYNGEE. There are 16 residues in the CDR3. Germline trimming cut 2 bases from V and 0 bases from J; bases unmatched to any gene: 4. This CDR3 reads CASSVSSGGHSYEQYF. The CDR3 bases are TGTGCCAGCAGCGTTTCTAGCGGGGGGCACTCCTACGAGCAGTACTTC.

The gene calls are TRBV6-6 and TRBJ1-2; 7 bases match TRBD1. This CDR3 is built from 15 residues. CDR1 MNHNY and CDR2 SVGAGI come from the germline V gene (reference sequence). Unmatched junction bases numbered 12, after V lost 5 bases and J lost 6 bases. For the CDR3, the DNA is TGTGCCAGCAGTAGCGACAGGGAGAGTGGGGATGGCTACACCTTC. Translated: CASSSDRESGDGYTF.

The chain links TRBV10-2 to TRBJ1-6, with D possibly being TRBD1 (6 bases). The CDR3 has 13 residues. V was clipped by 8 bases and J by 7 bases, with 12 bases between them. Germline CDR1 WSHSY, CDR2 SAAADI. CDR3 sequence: CASRDTQNSPLHF. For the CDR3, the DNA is TGCGCCAGCCGGGACACCCAGAATTCACCCCTCCACTTT.

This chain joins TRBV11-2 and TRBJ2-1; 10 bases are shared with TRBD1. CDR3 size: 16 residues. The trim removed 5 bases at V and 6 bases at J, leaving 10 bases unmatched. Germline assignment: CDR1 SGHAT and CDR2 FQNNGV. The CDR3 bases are TGTGCCAGCAGCGTTTCTTCGGGACAGGGGTTCAATGAGCAGTTCTTC. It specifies CASSVSSGQGFNEQFF.

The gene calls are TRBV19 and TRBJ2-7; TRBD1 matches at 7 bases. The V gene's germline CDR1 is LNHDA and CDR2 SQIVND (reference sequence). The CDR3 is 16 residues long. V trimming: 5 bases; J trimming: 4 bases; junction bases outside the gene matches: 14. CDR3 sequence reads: CASSFEQGRPPYEQYF. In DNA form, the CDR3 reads TGTGCCAGTAGTTTCGAACAGGGGCGCCCCCCTTACGAGCAGTACTTC. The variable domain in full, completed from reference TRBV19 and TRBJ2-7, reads DGGITQSPKYLFRKEGQNVTLSCEQNLNHDAMYWYRQDPGQGLRLIYYSQIVNDFQKGDIAEGYSVSREKKESFPLTVTSAQKNPTAFYLCASSFEQGRPPYEQYFGPGTRLTVT.

Here the CDR3 reads CASSLQGLGNEQFF. The CDR3 DNA reads TGCGCCAGCAGCTTGCAGGGGTTGGGGAATGAGCAGTTCTTC. The rearrangement joins TRBV5-1 to TRBJ2-1, with D possibly TRBD1 on 6 matching bases. V was clipped by 1 base and J by 7 bases, with 12 bases between them. Germline V gene sequence: CDR1 SGHRS, CDR2 YFSETQ. CDR3 length equals 14 residues.

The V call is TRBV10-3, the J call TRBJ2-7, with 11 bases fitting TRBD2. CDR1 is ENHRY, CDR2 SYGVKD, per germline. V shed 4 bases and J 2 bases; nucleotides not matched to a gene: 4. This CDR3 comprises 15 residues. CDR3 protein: CAISGTSGGTYEQYF. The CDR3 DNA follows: TGTGCCATCAGTGGAACTAGCGGGGGAACCTACGAGCAGTACTTC.

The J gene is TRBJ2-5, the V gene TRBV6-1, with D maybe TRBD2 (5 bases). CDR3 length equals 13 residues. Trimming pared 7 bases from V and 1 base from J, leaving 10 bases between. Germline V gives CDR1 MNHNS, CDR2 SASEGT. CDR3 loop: CASTTGSQETQYF. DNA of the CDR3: TGTGCCAGCACGACGGGGTCCCAAGAGACCCAGTACTTC.

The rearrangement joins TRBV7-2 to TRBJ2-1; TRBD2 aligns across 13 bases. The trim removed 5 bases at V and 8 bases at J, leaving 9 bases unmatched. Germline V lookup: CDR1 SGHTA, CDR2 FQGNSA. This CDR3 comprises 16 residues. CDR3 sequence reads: CASSTQGLAGKDEQFF. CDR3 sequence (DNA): TGTGCCAGCAGCACCCAGGGACTAGCGGGGAAGGATGAGCAGTTCTTC.

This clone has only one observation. CDR3: CASSKDRGSYNSPLHF. The CDR3 DNA follows: TGTGCCAGCAGCAAAGACAGGGGATCCTATAATTCACCCCTCCACTTT. The chain has TRBV21-1 and TRBJ1-6; the table assigns TRBD1, which was not confirmed against the DNA. TRBV21-1 is assigned pseudogene status. The CDR3 is made up of 16 amino acids.

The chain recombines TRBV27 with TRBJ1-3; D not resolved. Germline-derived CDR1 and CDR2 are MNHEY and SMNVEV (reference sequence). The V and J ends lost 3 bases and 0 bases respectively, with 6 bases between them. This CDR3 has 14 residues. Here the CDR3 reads CASSFSSSGNTIYF. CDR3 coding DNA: TGTGCCAGCAGTTTCTCCAGCTCTGGAAACACCATATATTTT.

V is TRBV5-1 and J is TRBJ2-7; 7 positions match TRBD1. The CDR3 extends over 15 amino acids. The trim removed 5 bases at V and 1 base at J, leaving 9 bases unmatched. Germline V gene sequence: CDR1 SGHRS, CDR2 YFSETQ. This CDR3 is CASRYRQGASYEQYF. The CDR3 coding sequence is TGCGCCAGCAGGTACAGACAGGGTGCATCCTACGAGCAGTACTTC.

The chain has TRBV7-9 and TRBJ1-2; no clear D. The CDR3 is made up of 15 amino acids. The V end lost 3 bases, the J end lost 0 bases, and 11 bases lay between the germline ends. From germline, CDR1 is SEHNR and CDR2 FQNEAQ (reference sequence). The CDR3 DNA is TGTGCCAGCAGCTTGGCCTCTCTTCCTAACTATGGCTACACCTTC. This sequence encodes CASSLASLPNYGYTF.

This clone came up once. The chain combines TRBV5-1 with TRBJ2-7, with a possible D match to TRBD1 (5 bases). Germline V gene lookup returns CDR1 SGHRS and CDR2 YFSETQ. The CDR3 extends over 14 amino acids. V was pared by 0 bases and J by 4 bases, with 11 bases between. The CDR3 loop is CASSLVVGPYEQYF. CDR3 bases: TGCGCCAGCAGCTTGGTAGTGGGGCCTTACGAGCAGTACTTC.